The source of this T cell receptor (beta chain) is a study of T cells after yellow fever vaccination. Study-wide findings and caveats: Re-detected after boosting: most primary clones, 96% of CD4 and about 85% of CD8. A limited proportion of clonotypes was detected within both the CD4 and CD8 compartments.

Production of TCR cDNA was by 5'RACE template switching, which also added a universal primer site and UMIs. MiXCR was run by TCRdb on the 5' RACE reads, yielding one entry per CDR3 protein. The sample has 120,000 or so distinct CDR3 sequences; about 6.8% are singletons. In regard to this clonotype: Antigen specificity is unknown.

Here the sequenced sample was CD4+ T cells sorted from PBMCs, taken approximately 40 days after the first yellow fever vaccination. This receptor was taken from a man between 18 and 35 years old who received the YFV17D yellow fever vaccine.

The CDR3 region has the DNA TGTGCCAGCAGCCGTGCCTTAAGTAACACCGGGGAGCTGTTTTTT. Its translation: CASSRALSNTGELFF. The chain couples TRBV5-4 to TRBJ2-2; D remains ambiguous. This CDR3 has 15 residues. Germline values: CDR1 SGHNT, CDR2 YYREEE (reference sequence). V was clipped by 4 bases and J by 2 bases, with 12 bases between them.